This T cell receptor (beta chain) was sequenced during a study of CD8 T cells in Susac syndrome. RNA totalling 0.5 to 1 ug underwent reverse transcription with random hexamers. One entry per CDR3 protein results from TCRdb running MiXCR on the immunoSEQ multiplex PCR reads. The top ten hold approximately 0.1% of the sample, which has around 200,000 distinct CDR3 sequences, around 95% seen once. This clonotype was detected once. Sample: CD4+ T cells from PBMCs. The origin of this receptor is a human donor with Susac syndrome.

The CDR3 region is CAWNGVQPAGELFF. The CDR3 DNA reads as TGTGCCTGGAATGGGGTCCAGCCTGCCGGGGAGCTGTTTTTT. The chain couples TRBV30 to TRBJ2-2; D gene uncertain. CDR3 length equals 14 residues. Germline V CDR1 and CDR2: GTSNPN, SVGIG (reference sequence). Trimming stripped 4 bases from V and 6 bases from J, with 15 bases between.